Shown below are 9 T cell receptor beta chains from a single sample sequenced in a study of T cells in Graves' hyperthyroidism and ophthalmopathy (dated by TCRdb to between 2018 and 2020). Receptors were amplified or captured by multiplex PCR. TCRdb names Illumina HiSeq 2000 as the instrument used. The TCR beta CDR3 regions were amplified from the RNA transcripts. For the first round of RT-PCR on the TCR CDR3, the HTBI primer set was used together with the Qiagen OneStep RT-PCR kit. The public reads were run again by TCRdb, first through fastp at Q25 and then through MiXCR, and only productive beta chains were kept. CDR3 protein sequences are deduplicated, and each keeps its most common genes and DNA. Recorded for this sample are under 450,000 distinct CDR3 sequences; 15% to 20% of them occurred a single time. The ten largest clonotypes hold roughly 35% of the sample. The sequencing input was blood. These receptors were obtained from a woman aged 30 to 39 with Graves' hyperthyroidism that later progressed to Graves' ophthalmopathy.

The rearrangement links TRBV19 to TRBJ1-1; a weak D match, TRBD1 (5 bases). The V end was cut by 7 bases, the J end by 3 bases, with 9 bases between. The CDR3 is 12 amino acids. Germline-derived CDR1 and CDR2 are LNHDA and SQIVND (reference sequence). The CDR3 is CASNTGDTEAFF. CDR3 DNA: TGTGCCAGTAATACAGGTGACACTGAAGCTTTCTTT.

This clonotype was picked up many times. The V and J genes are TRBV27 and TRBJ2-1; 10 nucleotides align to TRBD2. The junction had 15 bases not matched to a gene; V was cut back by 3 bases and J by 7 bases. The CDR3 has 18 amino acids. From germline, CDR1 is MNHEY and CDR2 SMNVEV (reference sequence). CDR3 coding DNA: TGTGCCAGCAGTTTCGGACTAGCGGTCACCCAGAACGTAAATGAGCAGTTCTTC. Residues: CASSFGLAVTQNVNEQFF.

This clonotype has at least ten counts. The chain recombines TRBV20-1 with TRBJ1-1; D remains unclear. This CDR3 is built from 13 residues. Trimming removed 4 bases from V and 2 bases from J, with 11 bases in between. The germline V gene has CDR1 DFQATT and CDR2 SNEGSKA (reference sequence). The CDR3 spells CSANPDQNTEAFF. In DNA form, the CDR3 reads TGCAGTGCTAACCCTGACCAAAACACTGAAGCTTTCTTT.

The CDR3 reads CASSFWTSGSPEQYF. The CDR3 region has the DNA TGTGCCAGCAGCTTTTGGACTAGCGGGAGTCCCGAGCAGTACTTC. The chain has TRBV11-1 and TRBJ2-7; 13 nucleotides match TRBD2. The ends lost 3 bases at V and 6 bases at J; junction bases unmatched: 5. CDR1 is SGHAT and CDR2 is FQDESV in the germline V gene (reference sequence). This CDR3 is built from 15 residues.

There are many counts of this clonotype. The CDR3 here is CASSRGSAGMNTEAFF. The CDR3 DNA sequence: TGCGCCAGCAGCCGTGGGAGTGCCGGAATGAACACTGAAGCTTTCTTT. This rearrangement joins TRBV5-1 to TRBJ1-1; D gene ambiguous. This CDR3 has 16 amino acids. V was clipped by 4 bases and J by 0 bases, with 16 bases between them. The germline CDR1 and CDR2 sequences are SGHRS and YFSETQ.

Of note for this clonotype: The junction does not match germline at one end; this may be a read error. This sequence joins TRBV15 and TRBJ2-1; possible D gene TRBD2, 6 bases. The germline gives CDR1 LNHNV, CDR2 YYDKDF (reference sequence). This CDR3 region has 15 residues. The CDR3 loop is CVTSRAGERYNEQFF. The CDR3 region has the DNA TGTGTCACCAGCAGAGCGGGTGAGCGGTACAATGAGCAGTTCTTC.

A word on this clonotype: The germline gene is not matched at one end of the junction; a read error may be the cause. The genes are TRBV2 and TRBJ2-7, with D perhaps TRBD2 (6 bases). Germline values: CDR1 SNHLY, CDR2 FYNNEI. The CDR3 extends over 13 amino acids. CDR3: CASSGTLGYEQYF. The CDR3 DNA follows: TGTGCCAGTAGTGGGACTTTAGGATACGAGCAGTACTTC.

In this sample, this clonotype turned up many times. The CDR3 nucleotides read TGTGCCAGCAGCCCCCGCTACCCGGGGGGGAATGAGCAGTTCTTC. Encoded protein: CASSPRYPGGNEQFF. The rearrangement uses TRBV27 and TRBJ2-1; 8 nucleotides line up with TRBD2. Germline V gene lookup returns CDR1 MNHEY and CDR2 SMNVEV (reference sequence). Trimming took 6 bases from V and 7 from J; bases not matched to a gene: 11. CDR3 length: 15 residues.

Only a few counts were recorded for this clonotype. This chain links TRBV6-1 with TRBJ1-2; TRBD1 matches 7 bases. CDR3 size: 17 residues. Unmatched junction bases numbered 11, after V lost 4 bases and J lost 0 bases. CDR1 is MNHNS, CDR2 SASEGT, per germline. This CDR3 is CASSGDRSSYSNYGYTF. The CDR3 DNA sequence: TGTGCCAGCAGTGGGGACAGATCATCCTATTCTAACTATGGCTACACCTTC.